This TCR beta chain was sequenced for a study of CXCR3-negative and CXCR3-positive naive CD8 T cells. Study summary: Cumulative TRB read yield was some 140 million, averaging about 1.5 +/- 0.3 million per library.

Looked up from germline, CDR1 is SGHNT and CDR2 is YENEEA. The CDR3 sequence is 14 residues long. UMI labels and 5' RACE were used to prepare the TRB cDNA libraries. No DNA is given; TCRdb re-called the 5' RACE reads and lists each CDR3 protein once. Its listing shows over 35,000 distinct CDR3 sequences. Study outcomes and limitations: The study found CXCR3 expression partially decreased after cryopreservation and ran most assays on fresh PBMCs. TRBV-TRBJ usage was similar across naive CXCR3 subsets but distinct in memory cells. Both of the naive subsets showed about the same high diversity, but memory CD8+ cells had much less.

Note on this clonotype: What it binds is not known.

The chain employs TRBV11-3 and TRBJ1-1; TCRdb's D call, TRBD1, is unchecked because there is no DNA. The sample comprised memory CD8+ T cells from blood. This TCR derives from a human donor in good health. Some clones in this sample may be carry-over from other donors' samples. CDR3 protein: CASSVAPRGTEAFF.